The next 14 T cell receptor beta chains were all read from a single sample in a study of siplizumab effects on memory and regulatory T cells. Clones were sequenced by immunoSEQ multiplex PCR, and TCRdb holds only the in-frame ones, with some missing. The table lists around 61,000 clones, just over 95% of them singletons, with 0.85% to 1.4% in the top ten. Specimen: naive CD8+ T cells sorted from blood. The origin of the receptors is a human donor in good health.

This chain's CDR3 is CASHYVEGVPNYGYTF. The CDR3 DNA follows: TGTGCCAGTCACTACGTCGAGGGGGTTCCTAACTATGGCTACACCTTC. The rearrangement links TRBV5-6 to TRBJ1-2, with D perhaps TRBD1 (6 bases). CDR3 length: 16 residues. V lost 8 bases and J 0 bases, leaving 20 bases between the germline ends. Germline CDR1 reads SGHDT; CDR2 reads YYEEEE.

The V and J genes are TRBV5-3 and TRBJ1-1; TRBD1 matches at 8 bases. TRBV5-3 is annotated as an ORF whose role is uncertain. CDR3 length: 15 residues. V shed 8 bases and J 5 bases; nucleotides not matched to a gene: 14. CDR3 protein: CASSPPSGGGTEAFF. CDR3 DNA: TGTGCCAGCAGTCCTCCCTCAGGGGGCGGGACTGAAGCTTTCTTT.

The J gene is TRBJ2-3, the V gene TRBV6-1, with D possibly matching TRBD2 (5 bases). V lost 4 bases and J 5 bases, leaving 7 bases between the germline ends. Germline CDR1 and CDR2: MNHNS and SASEGT. The CDR3 is 12 residues long. CDR3 DNA: TGTGCCAGCAGTGTGAGCGGAGATACGCAGTATTTT. It codes for CASSVSGDTQYF.

The gene calls are TRBV6-6 and TRBJ2-5, with D unclear. CDR1 and CDR2 from the germline V gene are MNHNY and SVGAGI (reference sequence). V was trimmed by 6 bases and J by 10 bases, leaving 12 bases between them. The CDR3 length is 11 residues. Here the CDR3 reads CASRRGESQYF. DNA of the CDR3: TGTGCCAGCAGAAGAGGAGAAAGCCAGTACTTC.

The chain employs TRBV19 and TRBJ2-2; a possible D gene is TRBD1 (5 bases). Germline values: CDR1 LNHDA, CDR2 SQIVND (reference sequence). V gave up 8 bases and J gave up 1 base, with 11 bases separating them. The CDR3 spans 14 residues. The CDR3 DNA is TGTGCCAGTCTAGACAGAATGAACACCGGGGAGCTGTTTTTT. Translating gives CASLDRMNTGELFF.

The chain links TRBV28 to TRBJ2-4; D gene ambiguous. V lost 2 bases and J 3 bases, leaving 11 bases between the germline ends. From germline, CDR1 is MDHEN and CDR2 SYDVKM. This CDR3 has 15 amino acids. The CDR3 DNA reads as TGTGCCAGCAGTTTAGTGGGAACCGGCAAAAACATTCAGTACTTC. The encoded protein is CASSLVGTGKNIQYF.

This clone has a single count. The chain uses TRBV6-6 and TRBJ2-7; 8 bases are shared with TRBD2. V trimming: 6 bases; J trimming: 6 bases; junction bases outside the gene matches: 10. The CDR3 contains 14 residues. CDR1 is MNHNY and CDR2 is SVGAGI in the germline V gene (reference sequence). CDR3 sequence: CASSRGREATEQYF. CDR3 DNA: TGTGCCAGCAGCCGAGGGCGGGAGGCGACCGAGCAGTACTTC.

V usage is TRBV28 and J usage is TRBJ2-3, with TRBD2 identical over 8 bases. V lost 5 bases to trimming and J lost 0 bases; unmatched junction nucleotides: 4. The CDR3 runs to 15 residues. The germline CDR1 and CDR2 sequences are MDHEN and SYDVKM. The CDR3 is CASSQTSESTDTQYF. The DNA for the CDR3 is TGTGCCAGCAGTCAGACTAGCGAGAGCACAGATACGCAGTATTTT.

The chain carries TRBV14 and TRBJ1-3; 9 nucleotides line up with TRBD1. V lost 4 bases, J lost 4 bases, and 5 bases stayed unmatched. This CDR3 comprises 15 residues. Germline-derived CDR1 and CDR2 are SGHDN and FVKESK. As DNA, the CDR3 is TGTGCCAGCAGCCCCGGGACAGGGTTCGGAAACACCATATATTTT. Translated: CASSPGTGFGNTIYF.

V and J are TRBV9 and TRBJ2-2, with D possibly matching TRBD2 (5 bases). Trimming shortened V by 6 bases and J by 6 bases, and 21 bases separated the two germline ends. The CDR3 runs 16 residues. Germline CDR1 reads SGDLS; CDR2 reads YYNGEE. The CDR3 coding sequence is TGTGCCAGCACCTCGAGTCGGGGAGAACGTGCCGGGGAGCTGTTTTTT. It is translated as CASTSSRGERAGELFF.

The chain joins TRBV7-9 to TRBJ2-2; no reliable D call. The V gene's germline CDR1 is SEHNR and CDR2 FQNEAQ (reference sequence). The V end lost 3 bases, the J end lost 5 bases, and 7 bases lay between the germline ends. CDR3 length equals 13 residues. DNA for the CDR3: TGTGCCAGCAGCTTCGGAGCGACCGGGGAGCTGTTTTTT. Translation: CASSFGATGELFF.

The rearrangement links TRBV21-1 to TRBJ2-3; TRBD1, the table's D call, was not compared with the DNA. TRBV21-1 is a pseudogene. The CDR3 runs to 17 residues. In DNA, the CDR3 is TGTGCCAGCAGCGTACAAGAGGAACAGGGGGAGGAAGATACGCAGTATTTT. Its translation: CASSVQEEQGEEDTQYF.

The chain combines TRBV4-3 with TRBJ1-4, with D unresolved. V was trimmed by 1 base and J by 10 bases, leaving 16 bases between them. The CDR3 length is 15 residues. Per the germline V gene, CDR1 is LGHNA and CDR2 is YSLEER. CDR3 DNA sequence: TGCGCCAGCAGCCAAGTTGAGACCAAGGCATCAAAACTGTTTTTT. It codes for CASSQVETKASKLFF.

The genes are TRBV11-3 and TRBJ2-7; possibly TRBD2 for D (6 bases). This CDR3 region has 16 residues. V was clipped by 4 bases and J by 5 bases, with 21 bases between them. CDR1 SGHNT and CDR2 YENEEA come from the germline V gene. The CDR3: CASSCLGLWQLDEQYF. The CDR3, as DNA: TGTGCCAGCAGCTGCTTGGGACTTTGGCAGCTCGACGAGCAGTACTTC.